The 20 T cell receptor beta chains presented below share a single source sample, sequenced in a study of a mutant IDH1 vaccine in newly diagnosed glioma. The time point here: week 5, during vaccination. Every vaccination contained 300 ug of the mutant IDH1 20-mer peptide and was paired with topical imiquimod. Their target antigens are unknown. Repertoires were generated with immunoSEQ multiplex PCR, while TCRdb's copy carries only in-frame clones and drops some. The profile shows under 95,000 clones, about 91% of them singletons. Sequencing was performed on PBMCs, taken from a glioma patient whose treatment included an IDH1 peptide vaccine. These receptors all stem from a woman in her fifties or sixties with glioma.

In this sample, this clone turned up once. The CDR3 reads CASSPAGTGSPLHF. In DNA, the CDR3 is TGTGCCAGCAGCCCCGCAGGGACTGGCTCACCCCTCCACTTT. The chain joins TRBV7-9 to TRBJ1-6, with D perhaps TRBD1 (5 bases). Trimming cost V 5 bases and J 10 bases, with 15 bases left between them. This CDR3 has 14 residues. The germline gives CDR1 SEHNR, CDR2 FQNEAQ (reference sequence).

This clone was seen only a few times. The rearrangement joins TRBV27 to TRBJ1-5; tentative D call: TRBD1 (5 bases). The CDR3 spans 14 residues. CDR1 MNHEY and CDR2 SMNVEV come from the germline V gene (reference sequence). V dropped 8 bases and J dropped 7 bases, with 18 bases sitting between them. CDR3 in amino acids: CASGPGAFPQPQHF. CDR3 DNA sequence: TGTGCCAGCGGACCCGGGGCCTTCCCCCAGCCCCAGCATTTT.

Written as DNA, the CDR3 is TGTGCCACCAGCAGAGATCGGTACGAGCAGTACTTC. It codes for CATSRDRYEQYF. The chain carries TRBV15 and TRBJ2-7, with D uncertain. Trimming removed 0 bases at V and 4 bases at J, with 4 bases between. This CDR3 is built from 12 residues. Germline V gives CDR1 LNHNV, CDR2 YYDKDF (reference sequence).

The chain couples TRBV10-2 to TRBJ2-4; D is undetermined. Germline CDR1 WSHSY, CDR2 SAAADI. The CDR3 is made up of 14 amino acids. Trimming cost V 6 bases and J 0 bases, with 9 bases left between them. The CDR3 sequence is CASRDPLAKNIQYF. The CDR3 DNA reads TGCGCCAGCAGAGACCCCTTAGCCAAAAACATTCAGTACTTC.

The chain is built from TRBV9 and TRBJ2-5; 7 nucleotides align to TRBD1. Near its end, the DNA agrees better with TRBJ2-7, so the J call may be wrong. Germline loops: CDR1 SGDLS, CDR2 YYNGEE. This CDR3 spans 13 amino acids. CDR3 nucleotide sequence: TGTGCCAGCAGCCCAGACAGGGCCAGCGAGCAGTACTTC. This encodes CASSPDRASEQYF.

The count of this clone is one. The genes are TRBV9 and TRBJ2-7; D perhaps matches TRBD2 (5 bases). In germline, CDR1 is SGDLS, CDR2 YYNGEE. Between the trimmed V and J ends, which lost 0 bases and 4 bases, there was a span of 17 bases. The CDR3 has 16 amino acids. CDR3 DNA: TGTGCCAGCAGCGTAGAAGCGGATAGGACCTTATACGAGCAGTACTTC. Protein: CASSVEADRTLYEQYF.

The chain is built from TRBV5-1 and TRBJ1-1; TRBD1 might be the D (6 bases). Germline-derived CDR1 and CDR2 are SGHRS and YFSETQ. CDR3 length: 15 residues. The ends were cut back, 1 base at V and 3 bases at J, with 13 bases in the middle. DNA of the CDR3: TGCGCCAGCAGCTTGCAGGGGTTGGTGGACACTGAAGCTTTCTTT. This codes for CASSLQGLVDTEAFF.

This clone was counted once. The V gene is TRBV6-1, the J gene TRBJ1-1; weak D call: TRBD1 (5 bases). Per germline, CDR1 MNHNS and CDR2 SASEGT. The CDR3 spans 13 residues. Trimming took 7 bases from V and 1 from J, leaving 10 bases between them. This CDR3 is CASNRDWNTEAFF. In DNA, the CDR3 is TGTGCCAGCAACCGGGACTGGAACACTGAAGCTTTCTTT.

The rearrangement links TRBV6-5 to TRBJ2-7; D not certain. CDR1 and CDR2 (germline): MNHEY, SVGAGI. V was shortened by 4 bases and J by 5 bases, with 18 bases between the two germline ends. The CDR3 is 15 amino acids. The CDR3 spells CASSSTAATRHEQYF. In DNA form, the CDR3 reads TGTGCCAGCAGTTCGACGGCTGCGACCCGCCACGAGCAGTACTTC.

The rearrangement uses TRBV20-1 and TRBJ2-7; no reliable D call. This CDR3 contains 10 residues. Germline V gene lookup returns CDR1 DFQATT and CDR2 SNEGSKA (reference sequence). Trimming took off 4 bases at V and 5 bases at J, with 6 bases between the two ends. The CDR3 bases are TGCAGTGCTAAAGATGACGAGCAGTACTTC. It translates to CSAKDDEQYF.

The CDR3 bases are TGTGCCAGCAGCTTAACTGGGGGACAGGTGAACACTGAAGCTTTCTTT. This codes for CASSLTGGQVNTEAFF. V gene TRBV7-3 combines with J gene TRBJ1-1; 8 bases align to TRBD1. The CDR3 is made up of 16 amino acids. CDR1 and CDR2 from the germline V gene are SGHTA and FQGTGA. The junction had 3 bases not matched to a gene; V was cut back by 0 bases and J by 0 bases. The full variable domain, its missing parts supplied by reference TRBV7-3 and TRBJ1-1, is GAGVSQTPSNKVTEKGKYVELRCDPISGHTALYWYRQSLGQGPEFLIYFQGTGAADDSGLPNDRFFAVRPEGSVSTLKIQRTERGDSAVYLCASSLTGGQVNTEAFFGQGTRLTVV.

The chain links TRBV5-1 to TRBJ1-3, with D maybe TRBD1 (5 bases). This CDR3 contains 16 residues. The germline V gene encodes CDR1 SGHRS and CDR2 YFSETQ. The V end lost 0 bases, the J end lost 5 bases, and 15 bases lay between the germline ends. In DNA, the CDR3 is TGCGCCAGCAGCTTGGATGGGGACGGAGTTAGAAACACCATATATTTT. Its protein is CASSLDGDGVRNTIYF.

This chain's CDR3 is CASSYSAPGGYTF. The CDR3 nucleotides read TGTGCCAGCAGCTACAGCGCCCCGGGTGGCTACACCTTC. V is TRBV5-4 and J is TRBJ1-2; D unclear. CDR3 size: 13 residues. The V and J ends lost 3 bases and 7 bases respectively, with 13 bases between them. Germline V gives CDR1 SGHNT, CDR2 YYREEE (reference sequence). Together with reference TRBV5-4 and TRBJ1-2, the CDR3 gives the full variable domain: ETGVTQSPTHLIKTRGQQVTLRCSSQSGHNTVSWYQQALGQGPQFIFQYYREEENGRGNFPPRFSGLQFPNYSSELNVNALELDDSALYLCASSYSAPGGYTFGSGTRLTVV.

On this clone itself: One junction end disagrees with the germline gene, perhaps due to a read error. The chain links TRBV30 to TRBJ2-7; TRBD1 matches 7 bases. Germline CDR1 reads GTSNPN; CDR2 reads SVGIG (reference sequence). CDR3 size: 16 residues. In nucleotides, the CDR3 is TGTGCCCGGAGTGATTTCGTCTTCGACAGGGCCTACGAGCAGTACTTC. As protein: CARSDFVFDRAYEQYF.

The genes are TRBV19 and TRBJ2-5; weak D call: TRBD1 (5 bases). The germline CDR1 and CDR2 sequences are LNHDA and SQIVND (reference sequence). V lost 1 base and J 7 bases, leaving 10 bases between the germline ends. This CDR3 is built from 13 residues. In nucleotides, the CDR3 is TGTGCCAGTAGTATAGGAAATCAGGGGACCCAGTACTTC. This sequence encodes CASSIGNQGTQYF.

This chain connects TRBV25-1 to TRBJ2-1; tentative D call: TRBD1 (6 bases). V was trimmed by 3 bases and J by 11 bases, leaving 11 bases between them. Germline CDR1 reads MGHDK; CDR2 reads SYGVNS. There are 12 residues in the CDR3. CDR3 residues: CASSDPQGKQFF. In nucleotides, the CDR3 is TGTGCCAGCAGTGACCCCCAGGGGAAGCAGTTCTTC.

The chain links TRBV30 to TRBJ1-4, with D maybe TRBD1 (6 bases). The V end lost 0 bases, the J end lost 6 bases, and 20 bases lay between the germline ends. Germline CDR1 and CDR2: GTSNPN and SVGIG (reference sequence). CDR3 length equals 17 residues. The CDR3 spells CAWSVGRRGFGDEKLFF. DNA for the CDR3: TGTGCCTGGAGTGTAGGGCGGAGGGGGTTTGGTGATGAAAAACTGTTTTTT.

This sequence joins TRBV30 and TRBJ2-7; possibly TRBD2 for D (6 bases). Per germline, CDR1 GTSNPN and CDR2 SVGIG (reference sequence). The CDR3 is made up of 14 amino acids. The V end was cut by 2 bases, the J end by 4 bases, with 15 bases between. The CDR3 DNA reads as TGTGCCTGGAGTAAAGGAGGGGTGGGGTACGAGCAGTACTTC. This sequence encodes CAWSKGGVGYEQYF.

The rearrangement joins TRBV5-1 to TRBJ2-5, with 8 nucleotides matching TRBD1. The V gene end was trimmed by 4 bases and the J gene end by 5 bases; junction bases not matched to a gene: 13. Germline V gives CDR1 SGHRS, CDR2 YFSETQ. This CDR3 has 16 amino acids. The CDR3 DNA is TGCGCCAGCAGCACTATTCTGACAGGGGAATCGGAGACCCAGTACTTC. Encoded protein: CASSTILTGESETQYF.

V and J are TRBV29-1 and TRBJ1-2, with D unclear. The CDR3 extends over 12 amino acids. The germline V gene has CDR1 SQVTM and CDR2 ANQGSEA. Trimming cost V 2 bases and J 4 bases, with 8 bases left between them. For the CDR3, the DNA is TGCAGCGTTGAATTGGAGCTCTATGGCTACACCTTC. It codes for CSVELELYGYTF.